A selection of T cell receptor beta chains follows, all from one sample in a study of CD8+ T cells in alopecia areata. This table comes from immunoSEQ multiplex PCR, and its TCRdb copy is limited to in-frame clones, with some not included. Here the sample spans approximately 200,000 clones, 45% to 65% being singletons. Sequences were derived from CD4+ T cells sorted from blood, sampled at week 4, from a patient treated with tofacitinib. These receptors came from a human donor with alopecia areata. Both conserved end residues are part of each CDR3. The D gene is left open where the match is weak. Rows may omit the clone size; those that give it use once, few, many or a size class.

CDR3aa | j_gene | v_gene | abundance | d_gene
CASSLAEIGALFTEAFF | TRBJ1-1 | TRBV7-2 | NA | NA
CAWSVLFRHRGHNEQFF | TRBJ2-1 | TRBV30 | NA | NA
CASRADGGSYTF | TRBJ1-2 | TRBV2 | once | NA
CASSPPVMGAVNTGELFF | TRBJ2-2 | TRBV5-4 | NA | NA
CASSLAGGGETQYF | TRBJ2-5 | TRBV6-6 | NA | TRBD2
CASSLDTTETQYF | TRBJ2-5 | TRBV7-9 | NA | NA
CASSVTEGTEAFF | TRBJ1-1 | TRBV7-9 | NA | NA
CASSLRQGAYEQYF | TRBJ2-7 | TRBV7-2 | NA | TRBD1
CASSSGPSQSYGYTF | TRBJ1-2 | TRBV5-1 | NA | NA
CSVAGANQPQHF | TRBJ1-5 | TRBV29-1 | NA | NA
CASSEARQNYGYTF | TRBJ1-2 | TRBV6-1 | NA | NA